A selection of T cell receptor beta chains follows, all from one sample in a study of T-cell reconstitution after alpha-beta-depleted transplantation in children. TCRdb processed the PCR reads anew with MiXCR; each CDR3 protein has one entry. The table includes 450,000 to 500,000 distinct CDR3 sequences, about an eighth detected once. Sequences were derived from PBMCs from the stem cell graft donor, sampled from the stem cell graft. All receptors come from a human donor who donated a stem cell graft to a child with combined immunodeficiency. Both conserved end residues are part of each CDR3. A D gene is named only where the DNA matches it firmly. Only part of the rows carry a size: once, few, many, or a class if the clone is expanded.

CDR3: CASSLEAQAWNEQYF
DNA: TGTGCCAGCAGCTTAGAGGCTCAGGCATGGAACGAGCAGTACTTC
V: TRBV7-2
D: .
J: TRBJ2-7
size: many

CDR3: CASGPEYEQYF
DNA: TGTGCCAGCGGACCGGAGTACGAGCAGTACTTC
V: TRBV7-9
D: .
J: TRBJ2-7
size: .

CDR3: CASSVGQGGSTDTRYF
DNA: TGTGCCAGCAGCGTAGGGCAGGGGGGAAGCACAGATACGCGGTATTTT
V: TRBV9
D: .
J: TRBJ2-3
size: once

CDR3: CASSLDGGRSYNEQFF
DNA: TGTGCCAGCAGCTTAGATGGCGGGAGATCCTACAATGAGCAGTTCTTC
V: TRBV7-8
D: TRBD2
J: TRBJ2-1
size: .

CDR3: CASSQDGRSRTEAFF
DNA: TGTGCCAGCAGCCAAGATGGAAGGAGTCGGACTGAAGCTTTCTTT
V: TRBV3-1
D: .
J: TRBJ1-1
size: few

CDR3: CASIGPPYEQYF
DNA: TGTGCCAGCATTGGTCCCCCTTACGAGCAGTACTTC
V: TRBV27
D: .
J: TRBJ2-7
size: few

CDR3: CASSNLGTVSSYEQYF
DNA: TGTGCCAGCAGCAACCTAGGGACCGTGAGCTCCTACGAGCAGTACTTC
V: TRBV6-1
D: .
J: TRBJ2-7
size: .

CDR3: CASSPRDNTGELFF
DNA: TGTGCCAGCAGCCCCAGGGACAACACCGGGGAGCTGTTTTTT
V: TRBV5-5
D: .
J: TRBJ2-2
size: .

CDR3: CASSQGDRGRYQETQYF
DNA: TGTGCCAGCAGCCAAGGAGACAGGGGCCGGTACCAAGAGACCCAGTACTTC
V: TRBV3-1
D: TRBD1
J: TRBJ2-5
size: .

CDR3: CASSQGAGGQDTQYF
DNA: TGTGCCAGCAGCCAGGGAGCGGGGGGGCAAGATACGCAGTATTTT
V: TRBV4-2
D: TRBD2
J: TRBJ2-3
size: .

CDR3: CASSLGRGVDEQYF
DNA: TGCGCCAGCAGCTTGGGCCGGGGGGTTGACGAGCAGTACTTC
V: TRBV5-1
D: TRBD2
J: TRBJ2-7
size: few

CDR3: CASSPHRAALEMETQYF
DNA: TGTGCCAGCAGCCCCCACCGCGCGGCTTTAGAGATGGAGACCCAGTACTTC
V: TRBV9
D: .
J: TRBJ2-5
size: few

CDR3: CASSQSLAGVHEQYF
DNA: TGTGCCAGCAGCCAAAGCCTAGCGGGAGTTCACGAGCAGTACTTC
V: TRBV3-1
D: TRBD2
J: TRBJ2-7
size: .